This is a list of T cell receptor beta chains from one sample in a study of blood T cell repertoires in COVID-19. TCRdb's copy holds only in-frame clones and misses some; the assay was immunoSEQ multiplex PCR. The sample contains about 160,000 clones, approximately 84% of which appear only once. The source material was peripheral blood. These receptors were taken from a woman aged 45-60 years with COVID-19, enrolled during active disease. CDR3s include the opening cysteine and the closing phenylalanine or tryptophan. Fields, in order: J gene, V gene, D gene, clone size, CDR3 protein, CDR3 DNA. D genes are given only for firm matches. Clone size is stated in some rows and not others, as once, few, many or a class when expanded.

TRBJ2-3 | TRBV2 | NA | NA | CASSIQADSRTDTQYF | TGTGCCAGCAGTATACAAGCGGACTCGCGCACAGATACGCAGTATTTT
TRBJ1-2 | TRBV7-3 | TRBD1 | NA | CASSFPGGRGYTF | TGTGCCAGCAGCTTCCCAGGGGGCCGTGGTTACACCTTC
TRBJ2-2 | TRBV5-6 | NA | NA | CASSPGQPNPGELFF | TGTGCCAGCAGCCCGGGACAACCCAACCCCGGGGAGCTGTTTTTT
TRBJ2-1 | TRBV18 | TRBD2 | NA | CASSPRTSDSYNEQFF | TGTGCCAGCTCACCTCGGACTAGCGACTCCTACAATGAGCAGTTCTTC
TRBJ2-3 | TRBV13 | NA | few | CASSLWEVGTDTQYF | TGTGCCAGCAGCTTATGGGAGGTGGGCACAGATACGCAGTATTTT
TRBJ2-3 | TRBV6-2/TRBV6-3 | NA | NA | CASSTGLGGEDTQYF | TGTGCCAGCAGCACGGGACTCGGGGGTGAAGATACGCAGTATTTT
TRBJ2-2 | TRBV10-3 | TRBD1 | NA | CAIRDRDTGELFF | TGTGCCATCAGGGACAGGGACACCGGGGAGCTGTTTTTT
TRBJ2-1 | TRBV13 | NA | NA | CASRHTGLTYNEQFF | TGTGCCAGCAGGCATACGGGACTCACCTACAATGAGCAGTTCTTC
TRBJ2-5 | TRBV29-1 | TRBD1 | NA | CSVTTYDRAQYF | TGCAGCGTAACCACCTACGACAGGGCCCAGTACTTC
TRBJ1-4 | TRBV19 | NA | NA | CASSISPATNEKLFF | TGTGCCAGTAGTATCTCCCCGGCAACTAATGAAAAACTGTTTTTT
TRBJ2-7 | TRBV27 | TRBD1 | NA | CASSSPGQGASYEQYF | TGTGCCAGCAGTTCGCCGGGACAGGGTGCCTCCTACGAGCAGTACTTC
TRBJ1-4 | TRBV27 | TRBD1 | NA | CASSPTGEWIDEKLFF | TGTGCCAGCAGCCCGACAGGGGAATGGATTGATGAAAAACTGTTTTTT
TRBJ2-1 | TRBV4-1 | TRBD2 | NA | CASSPPLAEPYNEQFF | TGCGCCAGCAGCCCCCCTCTAGCGGAACCATACAATGAGCAGTTCTTC
TRBJ1-4 | TRBV5-6 | NA | NA | CASSNSGVPGNEKLFF | TGTGCCAGCTCGAACAGCGGGGTACCGGGTAATGAAAAACTGTTTTTT
TRBJ2-4 | TRBV5-6 | NA | once | CASSLSQGNIQYF | TGTGCCAGCAGCTTGTCGCAGGGGAACATTCAGTACTTC
TRBJ2-5 | TRBV5-5 | NA | NA | CASSSWGPSETQYF | TGTGCCAGCAGCTCCTGGGGGCCATCGGAGACCCAGTACTTC
TRBJ2-3 | TRBV30 | NA | NA | CAWSLSLSTDTQYF | TGTGCCTGGTCCCTGTCCCTTAGCACAGATACGCAGTATTTT
TRBJ1-4 | TRBV7-8 | NA | NA | CASTSQGEPGEKLFF | TGTGCCAGCACCTCCCAGGGCGAACCAGGTGAAAAACTGTTTTTT
TRBJ1-1 | TRBV18 | NA | NA | CASSPREENTEAFF | TGTGCCAGCTCACCGAGGGAAGAGAACACTGAAGCTTTCTTT
TRBJ1-5 | TRBV3-1/TRBV3-2 | NA | NA | CASSQGTVYSNQPQHF | TGTGCCAGCAGCCAAGGGACAGTATATAGCAATCAGCCCCAGCATTTT
TRBJ1-4 | TRBV29-1 | NA | NA | CSVAFGEREKLFF | TGCAGCGTTGCATTTGGGGAGAGGGAAAAACTGTTTTTT
TRBJ2-2 | TRBV4-2 | TRBD1 | NA | CASSGGTGNTGELFF | TGTGCCAGCAGTGGTGGGACAGGGAACACCGGGGAGCTGTTTTTT
TRBJ2-3 | TRBV7-8 | TRBD1 | few | CASSRGRVADTQYF | TGTGCCAGCAGCAGGGGGCGGGTGGCAGATACGCAGTATTTT
TRBJ2-2 | TRBV19 | NA | NA | CASIGAGAQNTGELFF | TGTGCCAGTATTGGGGCGGGGGCCCAGAACACCGGGGAGCTGTTTTTT
TRBJ2-7 | TRBV3-1/TRBV3-2 | TRBD2 | NA | CASSQGFKRDLNSYEQYF | TGTGCCAGCAGCCAAGGTTTCAAGCGGGACCTTAACTCCTACGAGCAGTACTTC
TRBJ1-6 | TRBV7-3 | NA | NA | CASSQTVINSPLHF | TGTGCCAGCAGCCAGACAGTTATCAATTCACCCCTCCACTTT
TRBJ2-3 | TRBV3-1/TRBV3-2 | TRBD2 | NA | CASSQPLAGATSTDTQYF | TGTGCCAGCAGCCAACCACTAGCGGGGGCCACTAGCACAGATACGCAGTATTTT
TRBJ2-3 | TRBV5-1 | TRBD1 | NA | CASSPSTGGSSTDTQYF | TGCGCCAGCAGCCCCTCAACAGGGGGATCTAGCACAGATACGCAGTATTTT
TRBJ2-1 | TRBV7-6 | NA | NA | CASSLAGYDREQFF | TGTGCCAGCAGCTTAGCGGGGTACGACAGGGAGCAGTTCTTC
TRBJ2-1 | TRBV9 | NA | NA | CASSVGTQYNEQFF | TGTGCCAGCAGCGTCGGGACACAATACAATGAGCAGTTCTTC
TRBJ1-1 | TRBV28 | NA | NA | CASSLRGTEAFF | TGTGCCAGCAGTTTACGAGGGACTGAAGCTTTCTTT
TRBJ2-5 | TRBV5-4 | NA | NA | CASSPGTYQETQYF | TGTGCCAGCAGCCCCGGGACTTACCAAGAGACCCAGTACTTC
TRBJ2-1 | TRBV11-2 | TRBD2 | once | CASRTSGDNSYNEQFF | TGTGCCAGCAGGACTAGCGGGGACAACTCCTACAATGAGCAGTTCTTC
TRBJ1-5 | TRBV15 | TRBD1 | few | CATSRDEDREVNQPQHF | TGTGCCACCAGCAGAGATGAAGACAGGGAAGTCAATCAGCCCCAGCATTTT
TRBJ2-7 | TRBV13 | NA | NA | CASSPGGGRAYEQYF | TGTGCCAGCAGCCCAGGGGGAGGTAGGGCCTACGAGCAGTACTTC
TRBJ1-5 | TRBV2 | NA | NA | CASSEWGELFLQPQHF | TGTGCCAGCAGTGAATGGGGGGAACTTTTCCTTCAGCCCCAGCATTTT
TRBJ1-5 | TRBV19 | NA | NA | CASSITERRQPQHF | TGTGCCAGTAGTATCACGGAACGCAGGCAGCCCCAGCATTTT
TRBJ1-2 | TRBV28 | NA | NA | CASSLLGGGGYGYTF | TGTGCCAGCAGTTTATTGGGAGGGGGTGGCTATGGCTACACCTTC
TRBJ2-1 | TRBV6-2/TRBV6-3 | TRBD2 | NA | CASSYSSLAGVYNEQFF | TGTGCCAGCAGTTACTCGTCCCTAGCGGGGGTCTACAATGAGCAGTTCTTC
TRBJ1-5 | TRBV10-3 | TRBD1 | NA | CAISDHRGNQPQHF | TGTGCCATCAGTGACCACAGGGGGAATCAGCCCCAGCATTTT